The T cell receptor (beta chain) described here comes from a study of cytomegalovirus exposure and HLA in healthy donors. Findings of the study overall: Across donors, presence/absence analyses took sequencing depth to be roughly uniform. Excluded: some indistinguishable V segments such as TRBV6-2 and TRBV6-3.

At collection, donors were nominally healthy, but unrecorded immune exposures were probable. PCR used 60 Vbeta primers and 13 Jbeta primers. The table came from immunoSEQ multiplex PCR; TCRdb's copy has only in-frame clones and leaves some out. The sample yields 140,000 to 150,000 clones, approximately 80% seen once. The CDR3 contains 15 residues. A word on this clone: What it binds is unknown.

Source material: PBMCs. This rearrangement joins TRBV21-1 to TRBJ2-7; the table's TRBD1 call for D was not verified on the DNA. TRBV21-1 is termed a pseudogene. The TCR comes from a man aged 35 to 55 in good health and CMV-seronegative. Here the CDR3 reads CASSNLTGHTYEQYF. CDR3 in DNA: TGTGCCAGCAGCAATTTGACAGGGCATACCTACGAGCAGTACTTC.